A selection of T cell receptor beta chains follows, all from one sample in a study of cytomegalovirus exposure and HLA in healthy donors. Measured with immunoSEQ multiplex PCR; TCRdb has only the in-frame clones, and not every one. Of 35,000 to 55,000 clones listed, about two thirds are singletons. The sequencing input was PBMCs. These TCRs come from a man aged 60 to 75 in good health and CMV-seropositive. The CDR3 runs from the conserved cysteine through the conserved F or W.

J: TRBJ1-2
V: TRBV6-5
CDR3: CASRLRSGRGSGYTF

J: TRBJ2-3
V: TRBV25-1
CDR3: CASSPRTSGSTDTQYF

J: TRBJ2-7
V: TRBV27
CDR3: CASSLAPGGLAVAYEQYF

J: TRBJ2-7
V: TRBV10-1
CDR3: CASSGILLAGEQYF

J: TRBJ2-5
V: TRBV19
CDR3: CASNPRPGETQYF

J: TRBJ2-4
V: TRBV28
CDR3: CASKSAGGPTFAKNIQYF

J: TRBJ2-1
V: TRBV19
CDR3: CASSITGVLNEQFF

J: -
V: TRBV5-6
CDR3: CASSSRGGTAGLAFDEQYF

J: TRBJ2-7
V: TRBV5-6
CDR3: CASSLGAAGRSISYEQYF

J: TRBJ2-2
V: TRBV4-3
CDR3: CASSQRGPTSGRARNTGELFF

J: TRBJ2-2
V: TRBV4-2
CDR3: CASSHEGLAGGTGELFF

J: TRBJ2-7
V: TRBV10-3
CDR3: CAIAGEVFGEQYF

J: TRBJ2-1
V: TRBV27
CDR3: CASRESGRGWNEQFF